This T cell receptor beta chain comes out of a study of monozygotic twins with inflammatory bowel disease. Study-level findings and limits: Patients got different immunosuppressive treatments, which may have made their repertoires more variable. Whether twins were concordant or discordant made no difference to repertoire similarity, possibly from limited power.

Turning to this clonotype: Its antigen is undetermined.

Eight separate reactions per sample served to make cDNA. TCRdb re-called the 5' RACE reads and shows each CDR3 protein once, DNA omitted. Seen in this sample are 350,000 to 550,000 distinct CDR3 sequences; the ten most common clones hold 2.4%. The germline CDR1 and CDR2 sequences are SGHTA and FQGNSA. The CDR3 consists of 16 residues. The J gene is TRBJ2-5, the V gene TRBV7-2; the D gene TCRdb calls, TRBD2, cannot be checked with no DNA. Sequences were obtained from blood. The TCR originated in a human donor with ulcerative colitis or Crohn's disease, or a healthy co-twin of an affected twin (not recorded which). This CDR3 reads CASSLLGGGIQETQYF.